The 10 T cell receptor beta chains listed next were all sequenced from one sample in a study of monozygotic twins with inflammatory bowel disease. TCRdb reprocessed the 5' RACE reads; each CDR3 protein has one entry and no DNA is given. This table lists 350,000 to 550,000 distinct CDR3 sequences. Sequencing input: blood. Receptor source: a human donor with ulcerative colitis or Crohn's disease, or a healthy co-twin of an affected twin (not recorded which).

The V gene is TRBV24-1, the J gene TRBJ1-2; TCRdb calls TRBD1, which cannot be checked without DNA. This CDR3 spans 15 amino acids. Germline CDR1 and CDR2: KGHDR and SFDVKD. The CDR3 reads CATSASDRIGGGYTF.

The J gene is TRBJ2-1, the V gene TRBV5-1. The germline V gene has CDR1 SGHRS and CDR2 YFSETQ. The CDR3 contains 14 residues. CDR3: CASSLNQANNEQFF.

The chain is built from TRBV21-1 and TRBJ1-1. TRBV21-1 is a pseudogene segment. This CDR3 is 14 amino acids long. This chain's CDR3 is CASSNSYGVDEAFF.

V is TRBV5-1 and J is TRBJ1-4; TCRdb's assignment of TRBD1 cannot be checked, as there is no DNA. The CDR3 length is 16 residues. Germline-derived CDR1 and CDR2 are SGHRS and YFSETQ. This CDR3 reads CASSLVGASAREKLFF.

The chain employs TRBV20-1 and TRBJ2-7; the D gene TCRdb calls, TRBD2, cannot be checked with no DNA. This CDR3 is built from 14 residues. Germline V gives CDR1 DFQATT, CDR2 SNEGSKA (reference sequence). This CDR3 reads CSARPAGVVSEQYF.

The V call is TRBV27, the J call TRBJ2-5; TCRdb names TRBD1, which stays unverified in the absence of DNA. Germline V gene sequence: CDR1 MNHEY, CDR2 SMNVEV (reference sequence). The CDR3 is 14 residues long. The CDR3 here is CASSWTGYQETQYF.

The chain combines TRBV11-2 with TRBJ2-7; lacking DNA, the TRBD2 call made by TCRdb goes unchecked. Germline V CDR1 and CDR2: SGHAT, FQNNGV. The CDR3 sequence is 14 residues long. This chain's CDR3 is CASSRTSGRYEQYF.

This chain connects TRBV11-3 to TRBJ1-5; TCRdb designates TRBD1, a call that cannot be tested without DNA. This CDR3 has 15 amino acids. The germline gives CDR1 SGHNT, CDR2 YENEEA. The CDR3 loop reads CASSSPPGENQPQHF.

The gene calls are TRBV14 and TRBJ2-7; TCRdb lists TRBD1, though no DNA is available to test this call. The germline V gene encodes CDR1 SGHDN and CDR2 FVKESK. The CDR3 has 13 residues. The CDR3 spells CASSLPGAYEQYF.

This sequence joins TRBV10-3 and TRBJ2-3; TCRdb reports TRBD1, a call that lacks DNA to check it against. CDR3 length equals 15 residues. Looked up from germline, CDR1 is ENHRY and CDR2 is SYGVKD. The CDR3: CAISDFQGGPDTQYF.